Shown below are 27 T cell receptor beta chains from a single sample sequenced in a study of graft-versus-host responses after intestinal transplantation. The protocol was immunoSEQ multiplex PCR, while the TCRdb copy is restricted to in-frame clones and leaves out a portion. Among 35,000 to 55,000 clones, 90% to 95% were seen once, and the ten largest hold around 6.3%. Sequenced material: PBMCs, taken 750 to 850 days after a first intestinal transplant, on the day of a second. The receptors stem from a human patient who received an intestinal transplant, so some T cells may come from the graft donor.

This sequence joins TRBV18 and TRBJ2-7; D might be TRBD2 (5 bases). In germline, CDR1 is KGHSH, CDR2 LQKENI. Trimming pared 3 bases from V and 5 bases from J, leaving 11 bases between. The CDR3 consists of 13 residues. CDR3: CASSPLPGNEQYF. The CDR3, as DNA: TGTGCCAGCTCACCGTTACCGGGAAACGAGCAGTACTTC. The complete variable domain, with remaining parts taken from reference TRBV18 and TRBJ2-7, reads NAGVMQNPRHLVRRRGQEARLRCSPMKGHSHVYWYRQLPEEGLKFMVYLQKENIIDESGMPKERFSAEFPKEGPSILRIQQVVRGDSAAYFCASSPLPGNEQYFGPGTRLTVT.

The chain employs TRBV7-9 and TRBJ2-7; TRBD2 agrees at 9 bases. CDR1 is SEHNR and CDR2 is FQNEAQ in the germline V gene (reference sequence). The CDR3 length is 15 residues. The V and J ends lost 5 bases and 4 bases, in that order; junction bases with no gene match: 9. CDR3 protein: CASSPPSSGRYEQYF. DNA for the CDR3: TGTGCCAGCAGCCCACCCTCCAGCGGGAGGTACGAGCAGTACTTC. Full variable domain (outside the CDR3, taken from reference TRBV7-9 and TRBJ2-7): DTGVSQNPRHKITKRGQNVTFRCDPISEHNRLYWYRQTLGQGPEFLTYFQNEAQLEKSRLLSDRFSAERPKGSFSTLEIQRTEQGDSAMYLCASSPPSSGRYEQYFGPGTRLTVT.

The V and J genes are TRBV11-3 and TRBJ2-1; D not resolved. V was shortened by 0 bases and J by 7 bases, with 7 bases between the two germline ends. CDR1 and CDR2 from the germline V gene are SGHNT and YENEEA. The CDR3 consists of 13 residues. The CDR3, as DNA: TGTGCCAGCAGCTTAGATGGTATTAATGAGCAGTTCTTC. It codes for CASSLDGINEQFF.

The chain uses TRBV6-5 and TRBJ2-3; D ambiguous. The CDR3 is made up of 16 amino acids. The germline gives CDR1 MNHEY, CDR2 SVGAGI. The ends were cut back, 0 bases at V and 0 bases at J, with 10 bases in the middle. CDR3 in amino acids: CASSYSNGLSTDTQYF. CDR3 nucleotide sequence: TGTGCCAGCAGTTACTCGAACGGTCTAAGCACAGATACGCAGTATTTT.

This sequence joins TRBV27 and TRBJ2-7; a possible D gene is TRBD2 (6 bases). Germline CDR1 and CDR2: MNHEY and SMNVEV (reference sequence). Trimming shortened V by 4 bases and J by 3 bases, and 13 bases separated the two germline ends. The CDR3 length is 14 residues. The CDR3 DNA follows: TGTGCCAGCAGTTACCGGGGAGGTTTCTACGAGCAGTACTTC. Translating gives CASSYRGGFYEQYF.

The rearrangement joins TRBV2 to TRBJ1-2; 9 bases agree with TRBD1. V gave up 3 bases and J gave up 5 bases; unmatched junction bases: 7. The length of the CDR3 is 15 residues. Per germline, CDR1 SNHLY and CDR2 FYNNEI. This CDR3 is CASSEMDRGPYGYTF. In nucleotides, the CDR3 is TGTGCCAGCAGTGAGATGGACAGGGGTCCTTATGGCTACACCTTC. The whole variable domain, filled in from reference TRBV2 and TRBJ1-2, reads EPEVTQTPSHQVTQMGQEVILRCVPISNHLYFYWYRQILGQKVEFLVSFYNNEISEKSEIFDDQFSVERPDGSNFTLKIRSTKLEDSAMYFCASSEMDRGPYGYTFGSGTRLTVV.

This clone has a single count. J is TRBJ2-5 and V is TRBV5-1; 9 bases agree with TRBD2. The ends lost 4 bases at V and 1 base at J; junction bases unmatched: 11. The CDR3 runs 17 residues. Looked up from germline, CDR1 is SGHRS and CDR2 is YFSETQ. CDR3 loop: CASSPDLAGGIQETQYF. CDR3 nucleotide sequence: TGCGCCAGCAGCCCTGATTTGGCGGGAGGGATCCAAGAGACCCAGTACTTC.

The J gene is TRBJ2-5, the V gene TRBV28; 15 nucleotides agree with TRBD2. J was trimmed by 3 bases and V by 4 bases; bases with no gene match: 9. Germline CDR1 and CDR2: MDHEN and SYDVKM. The CDR3 covers 18 residues. The CDR3 loop is CASSSYGTSGRPKETQYF. In DNA form, the CDR3 reads TGTGCCAGCAGTTCGTACGGGACTAGCGGGAGGCCTAAAGAGACCCAGTACTTC.

This clone was counted only a few times. The chain carries TRBV7-9 and TRBJ1-1, with D possibly being TRBD1 (6 bases). CDR3 length: 16 amino acids. Deletions cut 7 bases from V and 1 base from J, with 19 bases between. Germline-derived CDR1 and CDR2 are SEHNR and FQNEAQ (reference sequence). Here the CDR3 DNA reads TGTGCCAGCATTCCGCCGGGGGGCAGGGGGAACACTGAAGCTTTCTTT. It specifies CASIPPGGRGNTEAFF.

The chain joins TRBV28 to TRBJ2-7; no firm D call. Trimming pared 3 bases from V and 3 bases from J, leaving 9 bases between. This CDR3 comprises 13 residues. CDR1 and CDR2 (germline): MDHEN, SYDVKM. The CDR3 DNA follows: TGTGCCAGCAGTTTGGGCAGACTCTACGAGCAGTACTTC. This translates into CASSLGRLYEQYF. Based on the CDR3 plus reference TRBV28 and TRBJ2-7, the full variable domain is DVKVTQSSRYLVKRTGEKVFLECVQDMDHENMFWYRQDPGLGLRLIYFSYDVKMKEKGDIPEGYSVSREKKERFSLILESASTNQTSMYLCASSLGRLYEQYFGPGTRLTVT.

The J gene is TRBJ2-1, the V gene TRBV19; weak D call: TRBD1 (6 bases). CDR1 and CDR2 (germline): LNHDA, SQIVND (reference sequence). Trimming took off 6 bases at V and 6 bases at J, with 18 bases between the two ends. The CDR3 covers 15 residues. For the CDR3, the DNA is TGTGCCAGTAGGCCACAGGGACCGGGAATCAATGAGCAGTTCTTC. Amino acid sequence: CASRPQGPGINEQFF.

The V call is TRBV28, the J call TRBJ2-5; 12 nucleotides agree with TRBD1. The germline V gene encodes CDR1 MDHEN and CDR2 SYDVKM. The junction had 6 bases not matched to a gene; V was cut back by 6 bases and J by 4 bases. CDR3 size: 15 residues. DNA for the CDR3: TGTGCCAGCAGAGGGGGACAGGGGGCGCGAGAGACCCAGTACTTC. Protein sequence: CASRGGQGARETQYF.

The sample holds one count of this clone. The V call is TRBV7-9, the J call TRBJ1-6; tentative D call: TRBD1 (5 bases). The CDR3 length is 14 residues. With 1 base removed from V and 7 bases from J, the gap between germline ends came to 8 bases. Germline-derived CDR1 and CDR2 are SEHNR and FQNEAQ (reference sequence). The CDR3 nucleotides are TGTGCCAGCAGCTTAGAATGGGGGAATTCACCCCTCCACTTT. Its protein product is CASSLEWGNSPLHF.

This rearrangement joins TRBV9 to TRBJ1-6; 10 bases match TRBD1. Germline CDR1 and CDR2: SGDLS and YYNGEE. The length of the CDR3 is 16 residues. V dropped 7 bases and J dropped 9; count of bases not matched to a gene: 13. CDR3 bases: TGTGCCAGCGGCTGGGGACAGGGGTCCCTTACTTCACCCCTCCACTTT. Amino acids: CASGWGQGSLTSPLHF.

J is TRBJ1-5 and V is TRBV6-1; D gene ambiguous. Germline CDR1 and CDR2: MNHNS and SASEGT. The CDR3 has 14 residues. The V gene lost 2 bases and the J gene lost 6 bases, with 11 bases spanning the gap. The CDR3 region has the DNA TGTGCCAGCAGTGAACGGTTTTGGGGTCAGCCCCAGCATTTT. Translated, it gives CASSERFWGQPQHF.

This chain joins TRBV6-1 and TRBJ2-1; D is perhaps TRBD1 or TRBD2 (5 bases each). V dropped 7 bases and J dropped 5 bases, with 18 bases sitting between them. This CDR3 is built from 15 residues. Germline loops: CDR1 MNHNS, CDR2 SASEGT. The CDR3 bases are TGTGCCAGCACTTTCGGGACGGCCACGAACAATGAGCAGTTCTTC. This encodes CASTFGTATNNEQFF.

The gene calls are TRBV18 and TRBJ1-2, with D possibly being TRBD1 (6 bases). V lost 1 base and J 8 bases, leaving 14 bases between the germline ends. This CDR3 has 14 amino acids. Per the germline V gene, CDR1 is KGHSH and CDR2 is LQKENI. The CDR3 DNA reads TGTGCCAGCTCACCACTACTGGGGGCCGGGGGCTACACCTTC. Its translation: CASSPLLGAGGYTF.

V usage is TRBV7-9 and J usage is TRBJ2-5; 11 positions agree with TRBD2. V shed 4 bases and J 2 bases; nucleotides not matched to a gene: 3. Germline values: CDR1 SEHNR, CDR2 FQNEAQ (reference sequence). CDR3 length: 15 amino acids. CDR3 region: CASSSGLAVQETQYF. CDR3 in DNA: TGTGCCAGCAGCTCGGGACTAGCGGTACAAGAGACCCAGTACTTC.

V usage is TRBV6-5 and J usage is TRBJ1-5; possible D gene TRBD1, 6 bases. V lost 2 bases and J lost 5, with 10 bases in between. The germline V gene has CDR1 MNHEY and CDR2 SVGAGI. CDR3 length equals 14 residues. CDR3 bases: TGTGCCAGCAGTTACGGGGCAGGGGATCAGCCCCAGCATTTT. Encoded protein: CASSYGAGDQPQHF.

This rearrangement joins TRBV19 to TRBJ2-7; 14 bases fit TRBD2. CDR1 is LNHDA, CDR2 SQIVND, per germline (reference sequence). The CDR3 length is 15 residues. Unmatched junction bases numbered 11, after V lost 11 bases and J lost 5 bases. CDR3 in DNA: TGTGCCTCTCGACCGGGACTAGCGGGAGATCACGAGCAGTACTTC. Its protein is CASRPGLAGDHEQYF.

This chain uses TRBV7-9 with TRBJ1-2, with a tentative D call TRBD1 (6 bases). The V end lost 1 base, the J end lost 4 bases, and 10 bases lay between the germline ends. Germline V gene data show CDR1 as SEHNR and CDR2 as FQNEAQ (reference sequence). There are 14 residues in the CDR3. The CDR3 loop reads CASSLEGHAYGYTF. DNA for the CDR3: TGTGCCAGCAGCTTAGAGGGACACGCCTATGGCTACACCTTC.

This clone was counted a single time. This rearrangement joins TRBV7-2 to TRBJ2-5, with TRBD2 matching over 11 bases. The CDR3 loop spans 16 amino acids. Germline V lookup: CDR1 SGHTA, CDR2 FQGNSA. After removal of 5 bases from V and 4 bases from J, the junction contained 9 bases not matched to a gene. The CDR3 loop is CASSPGRLAGGETQYF. Here the CDR3 DNA reads TGTGCCAGCAGCCCCGGCCGGCTAGCGGGAGGAGAGACCCAGTACTTC.

The chain links TRBV2 to TRBJ2-2, with D perhaps matching TRBD1 (5 bases). CDR1 and CDR2 from the germline V gene are SNHLY and FYNNEI. Trimming left V 1 base short and J 17 bases short, with 14 bases between. The length of the CDR3 is 12 residues. The CDR3 region is CASSEGQGSRFF. The CDR3 region has the DNA TGTGCCAGCAGTGAAGGGCAGGGCTCGCGTTTTTTT.

The V gene is TRBV23-1, the J gene TRBJ2-1; tentatively, D is TRBD1 or TRBD2 (5 bases each). Being an ORF, TRBV23-1 has a function that is uncertain. The V end lost 1 base, the J end lost 7 bases, and 17 bases lay between the germline ends. CDR3 size: 16 residues. The DNA for the CDR3 is TGCGCCAGCAGTCAATGGTCGAGGGGCTTAGGAAATGAGCAGTTCTTC. Amino acids: CASSQWSRGLGNEQFF.

The rearrangement uses TRBV28 and TRBJ2-7; D may be TRBD2 (6 bases). Germline lookup yields CDR1 MDHEN and CDR2 SYDVKM. Trimming took off 6 bases at V and 2 bases at J, with 11 bases between the two ends. The CDR3 length is 13 residues. CDR3: CASRVGGAYEQYF. CDR3 DNA sequence: TGTGCCAGCAGAGTCGGAGGGGCCTACGAGCAGTACTTC. The full variable domain, rest sourced from reference TRBV28 and TRBJ2-7, is DVKVTQSSRYLVKRTGEKVFLECVQDMDHENMFWYRQDPGLGLRLIYFSYDVKMKEKGDIPEGYSVSREKKERFSLILESASTNQTSMYLCASRVGGAYEQYFGPGTRLTVT.

This rearrangement joins TRBV6-1 to TRBJ1-1; D ambiguous. V lost 6 bases and J 1 base, leaving 9 bases between the germline ends. Germline V gene lookup returns CDR1 MNHNS and CDR2 SASEGT. The CDR3 sequence is 13 residues long. This CDR3 reads CASRPQRNTEAFF. As DNA, the CDR3 is TGTGCCAGCAGGCCTCAGAGGAACACTGAAGCTTTCTTT.

V and J are TRBV6-5 and TRBJ2-1; the D is unclear. V gave up 2 bases and J gave up 6 bases, with 8 bases separating them. This CDR3 is 13 amino acids long. Germline loops: CDR1 MNHEY, CDR2 SVGAGI. Here the CDR3 reads CASSYRSLNEQFF. Here the CDR3 DNA reads TGTGCCAGCAGTTACAGGTCACTCAATGAGCAGTTCTTC.